Below, 21 T cell receptor beta chains from the same sample are listed, as sequenced in a study of blood T cell repertoires in COVID-19. Produced via immunoSEQ multiplex PCR; TCRdb's table is partial and in-frame only. The profile shows some 700,000 clones, about nine tenths of them singletons. The specimen sequenced was peripheral blood. The receptors derive from a woman younger than 30 with acute or convalescent COVID-19.

The chain is built from TRBV7-3 and TRBJ2-7; D perhaps matches TRBD2 (6 bases). Trimming took off 5 bases at V and 0 bases at J, with 11 bases between the two ends. Germline V gene data show CDR1 as SGHTA and CDR2 as FQGTGA. CDR3 length: 14 residues. CDR3 protein: CASSRDGSSYEQYF. For the CDR3, the DNA is TGTGCCAGCAGCCGGGACGGGAGCTCCTACGAGCAGTACTTC.

The genes are TRBV6-4 and TRBJ1-1; no firm D call. Between the trimmed V and J ends, which lost 0 bases and 2 bases, there was a span of 10 bases. Germline V gene data show CDR1 as MRHNA and CDR2 as SNTAGT. The CDR3 loop spans 15 amino acids. The CDR3 reads CASSDSEGGNTEAFF. CDR3 DNA: TGTGCCAGCAGTGACTCGGAGGGAGGTAACACTGAAGCTTTCTTT.

The chain links TRBV4-2 to TRBJ2-3; possible D gene TRBD2, 7 bases. CDR1 LGHNA and CDR2 YNFKEQ come from the germline V gene. The ends were cut back, 0 bases at V and 2 bases at J, with 15 bases in the middle. The length of the CDR3 is 17 residues. CDR3 nucleotide sequence: TGTGCCAGCAGCCAAGATAGGGGGGGGACGTACACAGATACGCAGTATTTT. This codes for CASSQDRGGTYTDTQYF.

The CDR3 nucleotides are TGCAGCGTACAGGGGGTACAGATGAACACTGAAGCTTTCTTT. Protein: CSVQGVQMNTEAFF. The genes are TRBV29-1 and TRBJ1-1; 8 bases are shared with TRBD1. The V segment lost 6 bases and the J segment 0 bases; nucleotides outside the gene matches: 6. This CDR3 spans 14 amino acids. The V gene's germline CDR1 is SQVTM and CDR2 ANQGSEA. Using reference TRBV29-1 and TRBJ1-1 for the parts outside the CDR3, the full variable domain is SAVISQKPSRDICQRGTSLTIQCQVDSQVTMMFWYRQQPGQSLTLIATANQGSEATYESGFVIDKFPISRPNLTFSTLTVSNMSPEDSSIYLCSVQGVQMNTEAFFGQGTRLTVV.

The chain couples TRBV6-1 to TRBJ1-1, with a possible D match to TRBD1 (6 bases). This CDR3 spans 14 amino acids. CDR1 is MNHNS, CDR2 SASEGT, per germline. V was cut by 3 bases and J by 6 bases, with 14 bases left in between. The CDR3 region is CASSERGGWAEAFF. For the CDR3, the DNA is TGTGCCAGCAGTGAGAGGGGGGGTTGGGCTGAAGCTTTCTTT.

The gene calls are TRBV4-1 and TRBJ1-4; D remains ambiguous. The CDR3 length is 14 residues. Trimming left V 4 bases short and J 7 bases short, with 13 bases between. The V gene's germline CDR1 is MGHRA and CDR2 YSYEKL. This CDR3 is CASSLLTGLEKLFF. The CDR3 DNA is TGCGCCAGCAGCCTTTTGACGGGTCTTGAAAAACTGTTTTTT.

The V gene is TRBV5-4, the J gene TRBJ1-2; TRBD1 agrees at 9 bases. CDR3 length equals 15 residues. V trimming: 5 bases; J trimming: 4 bases; junction bases outside the gene matches: 9. CDR1 is SGHNT, CDR2 YYREEE, per germline (reference sequence). The CDR3 DNA reads TGTGCCAGCAGTTCTAACCTGGGACAGGGCTATGGCTACACCTTC. Encoded protein: CASSSNLGQGYGYTF.

The chain is built from TRBV5-1 and TRBJ2-7; D might be TRBD2 (5 bases). Deletions cut 1 base from V and 0 bases from J, with 11 bases between. CDR3 length: 15 amino acids. Per germline, CDR1 SGHRS and CDR2 YFSETQ. CDR3 loop: CASSLKWESSYEQYF. The CDR3 DNA follows: TGCGCCAGCAGCTTGAAGTGGGAGAGCTCCTACGAGCAGTACTTC.

The rearrangement links TRBV4-2 to TRBJ2-1, with TRBD2 identical over 9 bases. The CDR3 runs 19 residues. Germline V gene sequence: CDR1 LGHNA, CDR2 YNFKEQ. Unmatched junction bases numbered 23, after V lost 4 bases and J lost 10 bases. The CDR3, as DNA: TGTGCCAGCAGCCGCCAGGGTAGCGGGGGCCCTTCCACGGGAGGAGAGCAGTTCTTC. It is translated as CASSRQGSGGPSTGGEQFF.

This rearrangement joins TRBV5-4 to TRBJ1-3; 8 positions match TRBD1. Trimming cost V 3 bases and J 1 base; bases outside gene matches: 3. The CDR3 extends over 15 amino acids. Per germline, CDR1 SGHNT and CDR2 YYREEE (reference sequence). This chain's CDR3 is CASSSDRGSGNTIYF. CDR3 nucleotides: TGTGCCAGCAGCTCCGACAGGGGATCTGGAAACACCATATATTTT.

The chain combines TRBV7-9 with TRBJ2-7, with a tentative D call TRBD1 (5 bases). Germline CDR1 SEHNR, CDR2 FQNEAQ (reference sequence). The V end lost 5 bases, the J end lost 8 bases, and 16 bases lay between the germline ends. CDR3 length equals 13 residues. In DNA form, the CDR3 reads TGTGCCAGCAGCCGCTACCCGGACACTCAGCAGTACTTC. Translation gives CASSRYPDTQQYF.

The rearrangement joins TRBV6-6 to TRBJ1-2, with no clear D. CDR3 size: 13 residues. The V and J ends lost 2 bases and 4 bases respectively, with 8 bases between them. Germline V gives CDR1 MNHNY, CDR2 SVGAGI (reference sequence). CDR3 DNA sequence: TGTGCCAGCAGTTACCGCCAAGCCTATGGCTACACCTTC. As protein: CASSYRQAYGYTF.

The gene calls are TRBV6-5 and TRBJ1-2, with a possible D match to TRBD1 (5 bases). Trimming removed 0 bases from V and 8 bases from J, with 13 bases in between. This CDR3 spans 14 amino acids. Germline V gene data show CDR1 as MNHEY and CDR2 as SVGAGI. This CDR3 is CASSYSSVGAGYTF. DNA of the CDR3: TGTGCCAGCAGTTACTCGAGTGTTGGGGCCGGCTACACCTTC.

This chain uses TRBV10-2 with TRBJ2-5, with D possibly being TRBD2 (6 bases). V was cut by 9 bases and J by 3 bases, with 14 bases left in between. The CDR3 spans 13 residues. Germline assignment: CDR1 WSHSY and CDR2 SAAADI. Here the CDR3 DNA reads TGCGCCAGTCTACCCAGGGAGGAAGAGACCCAGTACTTC. It is translated as CASLPREEETQYF.

J is TRBJ1-1 and V is TRBV3-1 (or the pseudogene TRBV3-2); 10 nucleotides agree with TRBD1. The CDR3 consists of 15 residues. Germline assignment: CDR1 LGHDT and CDR2 YNNKEL (reference sequence). V was pared by 4 bases and J by 5 bases, with 7 bases of the junction left unmatched. DNA for the CDR3: TGTGCCAGCAGCCTCTGGGGGACAGGGGATACTGAAGCTTTCTTT. Translating gives CASSLWGTGDTEAFF.

The rearrangement uses TRBV5-1 and TRBJ1-1; unclear D gene. CDR3 length: 14 residues. The germline V gene encodes CDR1 SGHRS and CDR2 YFSETQ. Trimming took 0 bases from V and 3 from J, leaving 9 bases between them. In nucleotides, the CDR3 is TGCGCCAGCAGCTTGGTTGCCGGAGACACTGAAGCTTTCTTT. This codes for CASSLVAGDTEAFF.

J is TRBJ2-7 and V is TRBV6-2 or TRBV6-3; TRBD1 is a possible D gene (6 bases). Germline loops: CDR1 MNHEY, CDR2 SVGEGT. The ends were cut back, 6 bases at V and 4 bases at J, with 16 bases in the middle. This CDR3 has 14 amino acids. In DNA form, the CDR3 reads TGTGCCAGCAGCGGGACAAACGGAGCTTACGAGCAGTACTTC. It translates to CASSGTNGAYEQYF.

On this clone: The same CDR3 can be traced to other DNA sequences in this sample. The CDR3 reads CAWNRVNQPQHF. Written as DNA, the CDR3 is TGTGCCTGGAACAGGGTCAATCAGCCCCAGCATTTT. The chain joins TRBV30 to TRBJ1-5; TRBD1 might be the D (6 bases). Between the trimmed V and J ends, which lost 4 bases and 3 bases, there was a span of 7 bases. CDR1 is GTSNPN and CDR2 is SVGIG in the germline V gene (reference sequence). The CDR3 has 12 residues.

On this clone itself: Other DNA variants within this sample encode the same CDR3. The chain recombines TRBV4-1 with TRBJ1-2, with 7 bases aligning to TRBD1. In germline, CDR1 is MGHRA, CDR2 YSYEKL. V dropped 1 base and J dropped 4; count of bases not matched to a gene: 3. This CDR3 region has 14 residues. CDR3 loop: CASSQGDRGYGYTF. The CDR3 nucleotides read TGCGCCAGCAGCCAAGGGGACAGAGGCTATGGCTACACCTTC.

CDR3: CASSLRSSGGARTDTQYF. The CDR3 DNA reads TGTGCCAGCAGCTTACGGTCTAGCGGGGGGGCCCGGACAGATACGCAGTATTTT. This sequence joins TRBV7-2 and TRBJ2-3; 12 bases are a match to TRBD2. From germline, CDR1 is SGHTA and CDR2 FQGNSA. V was pared by 2 bases and J by 3 bases, with 9 bases of the junction left unmatched. This CDR3 is built from 18 residues. The entire variable domain, with the rest obtained from reference TRBV7-2 and TRBJ2-3, is as follows: GAGVSQSPSNKVTEKGKDVELRCDPISGHTALYWYRQSLGQGLEFLIYFQGNSAPDKSGLPSDRFSAERTGGSVSTLTIQRTQQEDSAVYLCASSLRSSGGARTDTQYFGPGTRLTVL.

This chain connects TRBV7-3 to TRBJ2-3; the match to TRBD2 covers 10 bases. The CDR3 totals 16 residues. Germline V gene lookup returns CDR1 SGHTA and CDR2 FQGTGA. The junction had 10 bases not matched to a gene; V was cut back by 4 bases and J by 6 bases. CDR3 sequence (DNA): TGTGCCAGCAGCTCCCCAGCGGGGGGGGCACAGGATACGCAGTATTTT. Protein: CASSSPAGGAQDTQYF.